This entry lists 22 T cell receptor beta chains sequenced from one sample in a study of cytomegalovirus exposure and HLA in healthy donors. Amplification used 60 Vbeta primers and 13 Jbeta primers. Some clones are missing from TCRdb's copy, which holds only in-frame ones; the method was immunoSEQ multiplex PCR. This sample carries about 190,000 clones, approximately 80% of them seen once, and the ten largest clones take more than 1%. The sample comprised PBMCs. All receptors derive from a boy aged 2 to 10 in good health and CMV-seronegative.

This clone showed up just once. The J gene is TRBJ1-1, the V gene TRBV9; no clear D. CDR3 length: 14 residues. Trimming took off 1 base at V and 3 bases at J, with 10 bases between the two ends. Germline CDR1 reads SGDLS; CDR2 reads YYNGEE. The CDR3 region is CASSVLPQDTEAFF. The CDR3 DNA reads as TGTGCCAGCAGCGTACTTCCTCAGGACACTGAAGCTTTCTTT. Using reference TRBV9 and TRBJ1-1 for the parts outside the CDR3, the full variable domain is DSGVTQTPKHLITATGQRVTLRCSPRSGDLSVYWYQQSLDQGLQFLIQYYNGEERAKGNILERFSAQQFPDLHSELNLSSLELGDSALYFCASSVLPQDTEAFFGQGTRLTVV.

V usage is TRBV28 and J usage is TRBJ2-1, with 7 bases lining up with TRBD1. With V trimmed by 5 bases and J by 8 bases, 3 bases remained unmatched. CDR1 is MDHEN, CDR2 SYDVKM, per germline. The CDR3 consists of 12 residues. CDR3 DNA sequence: TGTGCCAGCAGTCTCCAGGGGGATGAGCAGTTCTTC. This codes for CASSLQGDEQFF.

The rearrangement uses TRBV18 and TRBJ2-5; D is possibly TRBD2 (6 bases). Trimming left V 1 base short and J 9 bases short, with 18 bases between. This CDR3 contains 15 residues. The germline V gene encodes CDR1 KGHSH and CDR2 LQKENI. CDR3 sequence: CASSPRPGEAEAQYF. The CDR3 nucleotides are TGTGCCAGCTCACCACGACCGGGAGAGGCCGAGGCCCAGTACTTC.

The rearrangement links TRBV4-3 to TRBJ2-1; D possibly corresponds to TRBD1 (5 bases). Germline lookup yields CDR1 LGHNA and CDR2 YSLEER. The ends were cut back, 0 bases at V and 0 bases at J, with 9 bases in the middle. This CDR3 is 16 amino acids long. The CDR3 DNA follows: TGCGCCAGCAGCCAAGAGTGGACACTCTCCTACAATGAGCAGTTCTTC. Translating gives CASSQEWTLSYNEQFF.

This clone has more than one count but fewer than ten. CDR3 protein: CAWSSQTGIYGYTF. The CDR3, as DNA: TGTGCCTGGAGTTCACAGACAGGGATCTATGGCTACACCTTC. This chain joins TRBV30 and TRBJ1-2, with 7 bases that match TRBD1. The length of the CDR3 is 14 residues. With 2 bases clipped from V and 4 bases from J, the junction kept 7 bases outside the gene matches. Germline V gene sequence: CDR1 GTSNPN, CDR2 SVGIG (reference sequence).

The gene calls are TRBV10-3 and TRBJ2-7; D ambiguous. The CDR3 runs 12 residues. Trimming cost V 2 bases and J 2 bases, with 4 bases left between them. CDR1 and CDR2 from the germline V gene are ENHRY and SYGVKD. CDR3 DNA: TGTGCCATCAGTGAGGTCGCCTACGAGCAGTACTTC. This gives the protein CAISEVAYEQYF.

This clone was observed once. The rearrangement uses TRBV6-1 and TRBJ2-7; tentative D call: TRBD2 (5 bases). V lost 3 bases, J lost 4 bases, and 10 bases lay in between. Germline-derived CDR1 and CDR2 are MNHNS and SASEGT. The CDR3 consists of 13 residues. DNA for the CDR3: TGTGCCAGCAGTGATAGCGCGGTTTACGAGCAGTACTTC. Its protein product is CASSDSAVYEQYF.

The chain joins TRBV7-2 to TRBJ1-2; D ambiguous. Trimming shortened V by 2 bases and J by 1 base, and 11 bases separated the two germline ends. The CDR3 consists of 15 residues. Germline V gene sequence: CDR1 SGHTA, CDR2 FQGNSA. The CDR3: CASSLPSMVNYGYTF. The CDR3 nucleotides are TGTGCCAGCAGCTTACCGAGCATGGTTAACTATGGCTACACCTTC.

The chain combines TRBV7-8 with TRBJ2-2; a weak D match, TRBD2 (5 bases). With 1 base removed from V and 5 bases from J, the gap between germline ends came to 8 bases. The germline V gene encodes CDR1 SGHVS and CDR2 FQNEAQ. The CDR3 is made up of 14 amino acids. This CDR3 is CASSLGTHTGELFF. CDR3 sequence (DNA): TGTGCCAGCAGCTTAGGGACTCATACCGGGGAGCTGTTTTTT.

The V gene is TRBV7-8, the J gene TRBJ2-7, with D possibly matching TRBD2 (5 bases). CDR1 is SGHVS and CDR2 is FQNEAQ in the germline V gene. The CDR3 is made up of 11 amino acids. The CDR3 bases are TGTGCCAGCAGCTTAGTAGGGAGAGAGAGCGTC. Its protein is CASSLVGRESV.

This clone was found once. V gene TRBV19 combines with J gene TRBJ2-7, with 8 positions matching TRBD1. The V gene's germline CDR1 is LNHDA and CDR2 SQIVND (reference sequence). The CDR3 length is 12 residues. V lost 9 bases and J lost 2; bases outside the gene matches: 3. DNA for the CDR3: TGTGCCAGGGGGGGACAGGCCTACGAGCAGTACGTC. Amino acid sequence: CARGGQAYEQYV.

The CDR3, as DNA: TGTGCCAGCAGCCCGAGGAGACAGGGTTGGAACACTGAAGCTTTCTTT. Its translation: CASSPRRQGWNTEAFF. V and J are TRBV7-6 and TRBJ1-1; 7 positions match TRBD1. The trim removed 5 bases at V and 1 base at J, leaving 10 bases unmatched. The CDR3 consists of 16 residues. CDR1 is SGHVS and CDR2 is FNYEAQ in the germline V gene.

The chain uses TRBV15 and TRBJ1-4, with D tentatively TRBD1 (5 bases). Trimming took off 1 base at V and 8 bases at J, with 14 bases between the two ends. The CDR3 contains 15 residues. Germline-derived CDR1 and CDR2 are LNHNV and YYDKDF (reference sequence). The CDR3 DNA reads TGTGCCACCAGCAGAGGCGACAGATCCCCCGAAAAACTGTTTTTT. Protein product: CATSRGDRSPEKLFF. Full variable domain (remainder filled in from reference TRBV15 and TRBJ1-4): DAMVIQNPRYQVTQFGKPVTLSCSQTLNHNVMYWYQQKSSQAPKLLFHYYDKDFNNEADTPDNFQSRRPNTSFCFLDIRSPGLGDTAMYLCATSRGDRSPEKLFFGSGTQLSVL.

This sequence joins TRBV6-5 and TRBJ1-2, with 10 bases lining up with TRBD1. The length of the CDR3 is 14 residues. With 2 bases clipped from V and 8 bases from J, the junction kept 5 bases outside the gene matches. CDR1 is MNHEY and CDR2 is SVGAGI in the germline V gene. The CDR3 coding sequence is TGTGCCAGCAGTTACCTTGGACAGGGGGAAGGCTACACCTTC. Protein product: CASSYLGQGEGYTF.

This clone was seen a single time. This chain uses TRBV11-3 with TRBJ2-1; 8 bases fit TRBD2. The germline V gene encodes CDR1 SGHNT and CDR2 YENEEA. The trim removed 1 base at V and 5 bases at J, leaving 1 base unmatched. CDR3 size: 14 residues. The CDR3 region is CASSLAGGHNEQFF. The CDR3 DNA reads TGTGCCAGCAGCTTAGCGGGAGGGCACAATGAGCAGTTCTTC.

V is TRBV5-4 and J is TRBJ2-7, with D perhaps matching TRBD2 (6 bases). Germline values: CDR1 SGHNT, CDR2 YYREEE (reference sequence). Trimming took off 5 bases at V and 5 bases at J, with 23 bases between the two ends. CDR3 size: 16 residues. CDR3 nucleotides: TGTGCCAGCAGAAGGGGAGGTAGAGCGGGTCCCCACGAGCAGTACTTC. Residues: CASRRGGRAGPHEQYF.

This clone turned up a few times. The J gene is TRBJ2-1, the V gene TRBV18; possible D gene TRBD2, 6 bases. V lost 3 bases to trimming and J lost 8 bases, with 11 bases between them. This CDR3 is 13 amino acids long. CDR1 and CDR2 (germline): KGHSH, LQKENI. CDR3 nucleotides: TGTGCCAGCTCACCGAAACTAGCCGATGAGCAGTTCTTC. This codes for CASSPKLADEQFF.

The J gene is TRBJ1-2, the V gene TRBV19, with 8 bases matching TRBD1. Per the germline V gene, CDR1 is LNHDA and CDR2 is SQIVND (reference sequence). J gave up 8 bases and V 10 bases, and 12 bases lay outside the gene matches. The CDR3 totals 13 residues. CDR3 nucleotide sequence: TGTGCCACCGAGGACAGGGTCCTGGAAGGCTACACCTTC. Its protein product is CATEDRVLEGYTF.

This rearrangement joins TRBV10-1 to TRBJ2-7; D remains ambiguous. Germline CDR1 WNHNN, CDR2 SYGVQD (reference sequence). The V end lost 1 base, the J end lost 4 bases, and 14 bases lay between the germline ends. There are 15 residues in the CDR3. This chain's CDR3 is CASSEWAGNRYEQYF. The CDR3 bases are TGCGCCAGCAGTGAGTGGGCAGGCAATCGTTACGAGCAGTACTTC.

The V gene is TRBV9, the J gene TRBJ1-4, with 10 bases matching TRBD1. Germline loops: CDR1 SGDLS, CDR2 YYNGEE. This CDR3 comprises 16 residues. Trimming removed 4 bases from V and 6 bases from J; junction bases left unmatched: 9. The CDR3 spells CASSLSLGTGDEKLFF. Here the CDR3 DNA reads TGTGCCAGCAGCTTAAGTCTCGGGACAGGGGATGAAAAACTGTTTTTT.

This chain uses TRBV6-1 with TRBJ2-3; TRBD2 matches at 7 bases. From germline, CDR1 is MNHNS and CDR2 SASEGT. The V segment lost 9 bases and the J segment 4 bases; nucleotides outside the gene matches: 10. This CDR3 has 14 amino acids. CDR3 amino acids: CASIRGDGADTQYF. The CDR3 DNA reads as TGTGCCAGTATTCGGGGGGACGGGGCAGATACGCAGTATTTT.

This chain uses TRBV15 with TRBJ2-1, with TRBD2 identical over 9 bases. After removal of 0 bases from V and 5 bases from J, the junction contained 2 bases not matched to a gene. CDR3 length: 15 residues. Looked up from germline, CDR1 is LNHNV and CDR2 is YYDKDF (reference sequence). The CDR3 coding sequence is TGTGCCACCAGCAGAGAGCGGGGGGGGAACAATGAGCAGTTCTTC. Its protein is CATSRERGGNNEQFF.